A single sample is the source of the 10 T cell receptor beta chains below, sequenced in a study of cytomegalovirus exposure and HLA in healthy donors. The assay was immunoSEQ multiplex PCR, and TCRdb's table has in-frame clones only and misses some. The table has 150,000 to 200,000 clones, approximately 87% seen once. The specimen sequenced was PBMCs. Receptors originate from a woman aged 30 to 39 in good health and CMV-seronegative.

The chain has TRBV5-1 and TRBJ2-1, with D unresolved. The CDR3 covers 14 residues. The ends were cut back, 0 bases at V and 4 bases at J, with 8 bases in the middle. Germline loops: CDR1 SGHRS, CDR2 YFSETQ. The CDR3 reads CASSLELSYNEQFF. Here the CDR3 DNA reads TGCGCCAGCAGCTTGGAGTTGTCGTACAATGAGCAGTTCTTC. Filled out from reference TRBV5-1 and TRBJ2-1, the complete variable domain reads KAGVTQTPRYLIKTRGQQVTLSCSPISGHRSVSWYQQTPGQGLQFLFEYFSETQRNKGNFPGRFSGRQFSNSRSEMNVSTLELGDSALYLCASSLELSYNEQFFGPGTRLTVL.

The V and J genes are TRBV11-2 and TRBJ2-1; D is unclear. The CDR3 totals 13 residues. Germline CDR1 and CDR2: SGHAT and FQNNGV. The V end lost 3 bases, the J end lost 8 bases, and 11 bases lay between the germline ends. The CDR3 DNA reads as TGTGCCAGCAGCTTTCGTGCGGACGATGAGCAGTTCTTC. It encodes CASSFRADDEQFF.

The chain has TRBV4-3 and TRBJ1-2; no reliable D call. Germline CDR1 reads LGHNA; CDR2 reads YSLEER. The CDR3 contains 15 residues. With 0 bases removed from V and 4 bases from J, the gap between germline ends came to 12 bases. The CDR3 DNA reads TGCGCCAGCAGCCAAGAAAGGAGTGGAACCTATGGCTACACCTTC. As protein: CASSQERSGTYGYTF.

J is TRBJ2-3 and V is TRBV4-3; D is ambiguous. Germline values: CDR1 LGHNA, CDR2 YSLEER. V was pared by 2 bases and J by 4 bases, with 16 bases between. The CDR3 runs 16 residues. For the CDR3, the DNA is TGCGCCAGCAGCCAATTGTCTAGTGTTGGGGCAGATACGCAGTATTTT. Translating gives CASSQLSSVGADTQYF.

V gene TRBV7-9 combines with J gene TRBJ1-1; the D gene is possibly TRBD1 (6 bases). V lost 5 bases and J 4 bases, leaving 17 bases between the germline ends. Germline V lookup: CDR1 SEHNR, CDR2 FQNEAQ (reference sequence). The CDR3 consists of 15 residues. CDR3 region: CASSPVQGSGTEAFF. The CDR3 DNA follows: TGTGCCAGCAGCCCTGTTCAGGGGTCGGGCACTGAAGCTTTCTTT.

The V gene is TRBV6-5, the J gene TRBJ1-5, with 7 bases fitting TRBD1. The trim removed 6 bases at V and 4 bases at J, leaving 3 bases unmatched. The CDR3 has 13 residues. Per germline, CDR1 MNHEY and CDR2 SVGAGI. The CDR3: CASSRDRNQPQHF. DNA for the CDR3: TGTGCCAGCAGCCGGGACAGAAATCAGCCCCAGCATTTT.

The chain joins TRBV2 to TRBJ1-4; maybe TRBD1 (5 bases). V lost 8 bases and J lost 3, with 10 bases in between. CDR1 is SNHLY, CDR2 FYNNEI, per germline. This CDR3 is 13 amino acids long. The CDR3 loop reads CASGGSANEKLFF. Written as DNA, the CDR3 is TGTGCCAGCGGGGGATCGGCTAATGAAAAACTGTTTTTT.

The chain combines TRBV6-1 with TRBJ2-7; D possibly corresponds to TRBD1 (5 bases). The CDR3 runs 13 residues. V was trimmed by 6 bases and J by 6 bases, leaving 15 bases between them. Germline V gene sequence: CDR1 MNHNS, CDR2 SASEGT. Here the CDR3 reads CASRAVGLFEQYF. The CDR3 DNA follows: TGTGCCAGCAGGGCCGTGGGGCTTTTCGAGCAGTACTTC.

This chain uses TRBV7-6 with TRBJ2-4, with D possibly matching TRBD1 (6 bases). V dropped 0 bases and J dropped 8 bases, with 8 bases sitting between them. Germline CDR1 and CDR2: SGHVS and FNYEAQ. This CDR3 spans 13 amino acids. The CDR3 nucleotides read TGTGCCAGCAGCTTAGCGCCAGGGGACATTCAGTACTTC. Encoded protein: CASSLAPGDIQYF.

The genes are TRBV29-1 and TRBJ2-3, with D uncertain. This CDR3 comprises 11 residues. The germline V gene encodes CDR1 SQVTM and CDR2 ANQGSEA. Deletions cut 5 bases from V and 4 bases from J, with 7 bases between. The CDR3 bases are TGCAGCGTTCCTTTCTCAGATACGCAGTATTTT. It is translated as CSVPFSDTQYF.